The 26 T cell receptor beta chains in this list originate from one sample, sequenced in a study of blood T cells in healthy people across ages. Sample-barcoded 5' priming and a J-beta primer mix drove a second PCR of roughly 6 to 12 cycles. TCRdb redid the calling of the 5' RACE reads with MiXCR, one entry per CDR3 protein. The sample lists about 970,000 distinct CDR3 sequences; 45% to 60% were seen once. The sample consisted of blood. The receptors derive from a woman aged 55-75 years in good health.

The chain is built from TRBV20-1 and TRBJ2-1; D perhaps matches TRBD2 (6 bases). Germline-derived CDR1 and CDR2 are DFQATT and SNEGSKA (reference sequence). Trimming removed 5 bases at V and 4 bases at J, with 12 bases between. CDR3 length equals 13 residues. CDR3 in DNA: TGCAGTGCTCGTAGCGGAGTTTACAATGAGCAGTTCTTC. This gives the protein CSARSGVYNEQFF.

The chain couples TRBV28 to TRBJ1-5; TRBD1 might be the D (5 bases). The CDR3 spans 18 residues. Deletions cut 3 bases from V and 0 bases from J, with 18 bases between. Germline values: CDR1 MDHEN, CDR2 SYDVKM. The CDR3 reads CASSLMGPAFYSNQPQHF. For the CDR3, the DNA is TGTGCCAGCAGTTTGATGGGGCCCGCTTTTTATAGCAATCAGCCCCAGCATTTT.

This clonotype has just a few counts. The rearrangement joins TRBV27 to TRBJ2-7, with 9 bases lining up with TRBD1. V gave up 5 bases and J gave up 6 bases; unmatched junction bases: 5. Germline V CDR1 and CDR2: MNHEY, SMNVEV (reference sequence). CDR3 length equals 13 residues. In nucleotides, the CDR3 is TGTGCCAGCAGTCCCGGGACAGGGTTCGAGCAGTACTTC. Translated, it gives CASSPGTGFEQYF.

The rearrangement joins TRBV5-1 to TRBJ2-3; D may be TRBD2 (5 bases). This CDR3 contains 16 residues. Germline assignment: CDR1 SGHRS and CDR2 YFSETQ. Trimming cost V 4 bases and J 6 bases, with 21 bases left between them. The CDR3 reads CASSGLSIETLDTQYF. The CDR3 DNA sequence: TGCGCCAGCAGCGGACTTTCAATTGAGACTTTGGATACGCAGTATTTT. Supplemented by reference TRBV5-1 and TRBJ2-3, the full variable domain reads KAGVTQTPRYLIKTRGQQVTLSCSPISGHRSVSWYQQTPGQGLQFLFEYFSETQRNKGNFPGRFSGRQFSNSRSEMNVSTLELGDSALYLCASSGLSIETLDTQYFGPGTRLTVL.

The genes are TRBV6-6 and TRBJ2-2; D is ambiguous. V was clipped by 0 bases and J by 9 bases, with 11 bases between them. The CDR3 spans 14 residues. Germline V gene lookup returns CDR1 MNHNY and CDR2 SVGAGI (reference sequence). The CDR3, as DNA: TGTGCCAGCAGTTACTCGCTGACTGGGAGGGAGCTGTTTTTT. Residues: CASSYSLTGRELFF.

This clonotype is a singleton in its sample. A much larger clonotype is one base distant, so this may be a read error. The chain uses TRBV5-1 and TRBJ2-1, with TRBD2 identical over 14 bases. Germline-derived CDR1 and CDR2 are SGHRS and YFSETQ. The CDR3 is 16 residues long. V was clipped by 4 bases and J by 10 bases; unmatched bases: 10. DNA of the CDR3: TGCGCCAGCAGCCCGGGACTAGCGGGAGTAGCCTACGAGCAGTTCTTC. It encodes CASSPGLAGVAYEQFF.

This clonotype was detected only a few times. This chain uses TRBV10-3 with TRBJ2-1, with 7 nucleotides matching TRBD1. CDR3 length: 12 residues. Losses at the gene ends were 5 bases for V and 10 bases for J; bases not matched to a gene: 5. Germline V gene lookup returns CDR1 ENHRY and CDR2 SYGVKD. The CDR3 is CAISITDREQFF. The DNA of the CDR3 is TGTGCCATCAGTATAACGGACAGGGAGCAGTTCTTC.

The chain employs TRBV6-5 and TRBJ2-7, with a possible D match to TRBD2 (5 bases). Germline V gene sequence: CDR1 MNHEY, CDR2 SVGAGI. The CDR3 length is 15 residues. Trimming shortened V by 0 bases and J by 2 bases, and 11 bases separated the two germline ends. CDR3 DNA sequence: TGTGCCAGCAGTTACTCGATTCGGGGAACCTACGAGCAGTACGTC. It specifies CASSYSIRGTYEQYV.

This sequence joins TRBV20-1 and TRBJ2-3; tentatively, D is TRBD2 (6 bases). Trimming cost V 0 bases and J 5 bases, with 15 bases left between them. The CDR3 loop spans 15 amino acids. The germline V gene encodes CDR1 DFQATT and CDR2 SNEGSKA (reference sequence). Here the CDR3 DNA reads TGCAGTGCTAGAGAGCGGGGTCAGCTCCAAGATACGCAGTATTTT. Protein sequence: CSARERGQLQDTQYF.

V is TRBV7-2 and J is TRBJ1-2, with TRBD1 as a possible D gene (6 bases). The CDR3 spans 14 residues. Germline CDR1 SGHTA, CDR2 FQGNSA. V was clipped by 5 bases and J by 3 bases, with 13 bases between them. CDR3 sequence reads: CASSTGRQDYGYTF. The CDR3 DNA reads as TGTGCCAGCAGCACTGGGAGACAGGACTATGGCTACACCTTC.

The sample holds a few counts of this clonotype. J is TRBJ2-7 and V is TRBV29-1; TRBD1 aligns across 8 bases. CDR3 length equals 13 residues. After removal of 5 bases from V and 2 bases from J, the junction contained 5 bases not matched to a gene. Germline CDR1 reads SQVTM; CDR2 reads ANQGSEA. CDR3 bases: TGCAGCGTTCGATCGGACAGGGCCTACGAGCAGTACTTC. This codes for CSVRSDRAYEQYF.

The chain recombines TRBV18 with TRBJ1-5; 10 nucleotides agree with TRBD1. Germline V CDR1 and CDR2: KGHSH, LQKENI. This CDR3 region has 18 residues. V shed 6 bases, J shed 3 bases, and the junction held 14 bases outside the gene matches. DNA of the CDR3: TGTGCCAGCTCGGGGACAGGGGAAGAGGGAGGAAACAATCAGCCCCAGCATTTT. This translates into CASSGTGEEGGNNQPQHF.

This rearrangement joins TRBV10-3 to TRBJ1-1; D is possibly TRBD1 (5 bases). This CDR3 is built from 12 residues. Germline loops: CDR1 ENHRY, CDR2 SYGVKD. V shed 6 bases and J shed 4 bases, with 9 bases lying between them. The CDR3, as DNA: TGTGCCATCAGCCCGGGGACCACTGAAGCTTTCTTT. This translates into CAISPGTTEAFF.

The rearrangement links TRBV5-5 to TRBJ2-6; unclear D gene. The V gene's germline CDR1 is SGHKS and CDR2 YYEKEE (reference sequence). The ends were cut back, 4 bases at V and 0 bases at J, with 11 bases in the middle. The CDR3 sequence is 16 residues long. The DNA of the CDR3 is TGTGCCAGCAGCGCGCTATTAATCTCTGGGGCCAACGTCCTGACTTTC. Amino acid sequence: CASSALLISGANVLTF.

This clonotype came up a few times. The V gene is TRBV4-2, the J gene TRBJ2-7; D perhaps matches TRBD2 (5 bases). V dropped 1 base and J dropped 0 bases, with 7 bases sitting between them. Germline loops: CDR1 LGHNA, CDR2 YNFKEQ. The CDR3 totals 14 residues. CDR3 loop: CASSQGGDSYEQYF. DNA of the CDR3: TGTGCCAGCAGCCAAGGGGGAGACTCCTACGAGCAGTACTTC.

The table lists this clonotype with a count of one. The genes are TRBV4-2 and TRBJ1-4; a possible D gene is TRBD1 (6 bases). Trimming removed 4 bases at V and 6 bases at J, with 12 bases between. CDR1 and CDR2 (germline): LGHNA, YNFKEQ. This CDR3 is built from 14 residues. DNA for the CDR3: TGTGCCAGCAGCCCCGGGACATCCCATGAAAAACTGTTTTTT. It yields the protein CASSPGTSHEKLFF.

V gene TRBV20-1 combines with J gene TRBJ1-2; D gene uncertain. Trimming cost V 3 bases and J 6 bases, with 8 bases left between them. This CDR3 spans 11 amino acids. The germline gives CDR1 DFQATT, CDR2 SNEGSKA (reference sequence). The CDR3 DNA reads TGCAGTGCTAGCACCGACGATGGCTACACCTTC. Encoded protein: CSASTDDGYTF.

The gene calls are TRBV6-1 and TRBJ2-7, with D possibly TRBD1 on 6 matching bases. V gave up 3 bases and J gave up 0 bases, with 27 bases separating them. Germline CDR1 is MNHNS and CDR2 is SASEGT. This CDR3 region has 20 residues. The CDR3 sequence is CASSDSFGTSTTRSSYEQYF. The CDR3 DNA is TGTGCCAGCAGTGATTCATTCGGGACAAGTACAACGCGTAGCTCCTACGAGCAGTACTTC.

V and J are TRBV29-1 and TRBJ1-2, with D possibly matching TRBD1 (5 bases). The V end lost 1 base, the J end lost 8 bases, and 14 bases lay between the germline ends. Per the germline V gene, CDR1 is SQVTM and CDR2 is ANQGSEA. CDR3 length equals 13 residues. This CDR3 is CSVEVGLNAGYTF. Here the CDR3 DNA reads TGCAGCGTTGAAGTGGGACTTAATGCGGGCTACACCTTC.

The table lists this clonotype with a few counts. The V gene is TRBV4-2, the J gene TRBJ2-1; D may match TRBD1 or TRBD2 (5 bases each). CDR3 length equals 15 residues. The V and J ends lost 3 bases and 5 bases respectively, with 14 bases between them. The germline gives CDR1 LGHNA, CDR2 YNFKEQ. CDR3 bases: TGTGCCAGCAGCCAGGCCGGGACCCAAAACAATGAGCAGTTCTTC. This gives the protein CASSQAGTQNNEQFF.

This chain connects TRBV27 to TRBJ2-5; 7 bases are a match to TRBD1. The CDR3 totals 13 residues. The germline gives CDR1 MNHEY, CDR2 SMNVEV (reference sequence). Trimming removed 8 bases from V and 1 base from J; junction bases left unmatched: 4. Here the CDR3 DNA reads TGTGCCAGCTGGGGGACAGTCCAAGAGACCCAGTACTTC. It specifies CASWGTVQETQYF.

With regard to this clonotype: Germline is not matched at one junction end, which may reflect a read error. This chain's CDR3 is CASSFTVGPLDEQYF. The CDR3 DNA is TGCGCCAGCAGCTTTACAGTGGGCCCGTTGGACGAGCAGTACTTC. V is TRBV11-2 and J is TRBJ2-7; no reliable D call. Germline V CDR1 and CDR2: SGHAT, FQNNGV. This CDR3 spans 15 amino acids.

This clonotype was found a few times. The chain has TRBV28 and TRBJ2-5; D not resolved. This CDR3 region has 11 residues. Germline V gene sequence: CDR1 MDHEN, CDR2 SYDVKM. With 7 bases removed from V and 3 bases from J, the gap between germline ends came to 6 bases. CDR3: CASKMKETQYF. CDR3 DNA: TGTGCCAGCAAAATGAAAGAGACCCAGTACTTC. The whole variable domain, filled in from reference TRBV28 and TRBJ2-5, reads DVKVTQSSRYLVKRTGEKVFLECVQDMDHENMFWYRQDPGLGLRLIYFSYDVKMKEKGDIPEGYSVSREKKERFSLILESASTNQTSMYLCASKMKETQYFGPGTRLLVL.

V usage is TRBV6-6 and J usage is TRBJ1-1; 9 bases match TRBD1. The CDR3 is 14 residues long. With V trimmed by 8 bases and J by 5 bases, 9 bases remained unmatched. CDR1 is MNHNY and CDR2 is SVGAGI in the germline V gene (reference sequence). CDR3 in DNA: TGTGCCAGCGACGGACAGGGGATCGGAACTGAAGCTTTCTTT. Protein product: CASDGQGIGTEAFF.

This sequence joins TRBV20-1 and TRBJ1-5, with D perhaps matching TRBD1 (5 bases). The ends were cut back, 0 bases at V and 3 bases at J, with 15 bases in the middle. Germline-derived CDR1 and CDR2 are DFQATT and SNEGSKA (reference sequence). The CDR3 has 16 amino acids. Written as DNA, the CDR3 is TGCAGTGCTAGAGATGAGGGGCCACTACTCAATCAGCCCCAGCATTTT. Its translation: CSARDEGPLLNQPQHF.

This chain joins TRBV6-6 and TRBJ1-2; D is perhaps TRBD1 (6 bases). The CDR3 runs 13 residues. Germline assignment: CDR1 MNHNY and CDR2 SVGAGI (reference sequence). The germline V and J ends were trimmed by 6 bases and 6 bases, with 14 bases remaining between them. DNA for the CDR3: TGTGCCAGCAGGGCGGGGGCAATGAATGGCTACACCTTC. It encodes CASRAGAMNGYTF.